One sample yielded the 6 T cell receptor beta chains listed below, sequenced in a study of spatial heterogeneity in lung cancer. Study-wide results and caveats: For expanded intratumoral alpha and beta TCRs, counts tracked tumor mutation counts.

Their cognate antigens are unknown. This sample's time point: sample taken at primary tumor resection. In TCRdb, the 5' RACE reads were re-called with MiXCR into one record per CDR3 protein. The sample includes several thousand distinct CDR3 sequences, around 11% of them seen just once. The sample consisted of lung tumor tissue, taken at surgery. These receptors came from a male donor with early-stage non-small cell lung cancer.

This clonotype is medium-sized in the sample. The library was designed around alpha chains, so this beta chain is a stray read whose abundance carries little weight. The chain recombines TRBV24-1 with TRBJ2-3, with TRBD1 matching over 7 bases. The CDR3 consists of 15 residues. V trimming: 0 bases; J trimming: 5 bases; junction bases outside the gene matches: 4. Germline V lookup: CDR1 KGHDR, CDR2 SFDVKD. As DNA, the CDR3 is TGTGCCACCAGTGATTTGGGCCAGGGGGAAGATACGCAGTATTTT. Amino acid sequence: CATSDLGQGEDTQYF.

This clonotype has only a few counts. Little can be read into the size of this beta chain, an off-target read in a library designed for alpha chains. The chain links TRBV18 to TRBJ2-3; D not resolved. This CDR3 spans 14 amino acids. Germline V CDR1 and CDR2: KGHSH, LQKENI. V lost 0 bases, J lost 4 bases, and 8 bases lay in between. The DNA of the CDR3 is TGTGCCAGCTCACCACCGTCCGTGTCAGATACGCAGTATTTT. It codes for CASSPPSVSDTQYF. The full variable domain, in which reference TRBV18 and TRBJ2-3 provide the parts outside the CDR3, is NAGVMQNPRHLVRRRGQEARLRCSPMKGHSHVYWYRQLPEEGLKFMVYLQKENIIDESGMPKERFSAEFPKEGPSILRIQQVVRGDSAAYFCASSPPSVSDTQYFGPGTRLTVL.

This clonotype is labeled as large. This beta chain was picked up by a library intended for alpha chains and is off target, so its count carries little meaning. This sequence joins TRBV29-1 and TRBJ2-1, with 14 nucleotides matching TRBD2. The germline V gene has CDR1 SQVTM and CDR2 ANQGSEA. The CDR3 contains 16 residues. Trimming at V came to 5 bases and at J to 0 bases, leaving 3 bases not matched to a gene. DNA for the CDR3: TGCAGCGTTAGCGGACTAGCGGGGGGCTCCTACAATGAGCAGTTCTTC. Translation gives CSVSGLAGGSYNEQFF.

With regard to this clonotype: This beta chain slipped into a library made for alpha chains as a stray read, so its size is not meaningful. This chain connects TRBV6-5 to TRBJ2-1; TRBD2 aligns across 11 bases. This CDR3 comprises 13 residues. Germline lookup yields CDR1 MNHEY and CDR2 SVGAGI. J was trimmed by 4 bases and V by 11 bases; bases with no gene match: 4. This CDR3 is CASTSGSYNEQFF. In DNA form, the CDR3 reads TGTGCCTCAACTAGCGGGAGTTACAATGAGCAGTTCTTC.

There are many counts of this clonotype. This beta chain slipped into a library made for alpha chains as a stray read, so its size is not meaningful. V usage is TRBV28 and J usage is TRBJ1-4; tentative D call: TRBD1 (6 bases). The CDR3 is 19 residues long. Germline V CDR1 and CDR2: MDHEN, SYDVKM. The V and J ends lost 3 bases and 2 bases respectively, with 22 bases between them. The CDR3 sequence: CASSFHWGASTNTNEKLFF. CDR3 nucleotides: TGTGCCAGCAGTTTCCATTGGGGGGCGTCGACTAACACTAATGAAAAACTGTTTTTT.

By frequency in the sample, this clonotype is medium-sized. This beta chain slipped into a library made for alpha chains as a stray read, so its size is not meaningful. The CDR3 DNA reads TGCAGTGCTAGAAGGGGGGCCCTGAGCTCTGGAAACACCATATATTTT. Translated: CSARRGALSSGNTIYF. The gene calls are TRBV20-1 and TRBJ1-3; D might be TRBD1 (6 bases). The CDR3 sequence is 16 residues long. Germline loops: CDR1 DFQATT, CDR2 SNEGSKA (reference sequence). V lost 2 bases and J 0 bases, leaving 14 bases between the germline ends.